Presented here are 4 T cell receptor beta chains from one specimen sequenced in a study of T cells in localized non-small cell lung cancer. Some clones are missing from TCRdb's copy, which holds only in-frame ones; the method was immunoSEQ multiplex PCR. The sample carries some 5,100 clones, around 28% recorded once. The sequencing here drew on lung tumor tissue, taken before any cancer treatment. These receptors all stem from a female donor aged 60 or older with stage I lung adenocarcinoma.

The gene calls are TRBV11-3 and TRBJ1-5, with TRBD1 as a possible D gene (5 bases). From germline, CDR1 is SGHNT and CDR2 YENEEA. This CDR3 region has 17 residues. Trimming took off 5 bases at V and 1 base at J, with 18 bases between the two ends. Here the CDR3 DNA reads TGTGCCAGCAGCCCATCCTCGGGGGGAACGAGCAATCAGCCCCAGCATTTT. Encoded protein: CASSPSSGGTSNQPQHF.

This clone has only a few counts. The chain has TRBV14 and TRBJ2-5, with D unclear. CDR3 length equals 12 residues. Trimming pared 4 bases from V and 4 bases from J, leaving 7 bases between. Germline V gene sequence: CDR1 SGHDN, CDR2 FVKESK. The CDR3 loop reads CASSPFGETQYF. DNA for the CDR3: TGTGCCAGCAGCCCGTTCGGAGAGACCCAGTACTTC.

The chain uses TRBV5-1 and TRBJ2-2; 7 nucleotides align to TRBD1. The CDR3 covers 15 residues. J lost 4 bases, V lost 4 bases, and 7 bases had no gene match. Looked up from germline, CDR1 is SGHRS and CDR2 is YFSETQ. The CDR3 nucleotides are TGCGCCAGCAGCGGCCGGGACAGCGGCACCGGGGAGCTGTTTTTT. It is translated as CASSGRDSGTGELFF.

In DNA form, the CDR3 reads TGTGCCAGCAGCTTAGACAGGGACACAGATACGCAGTATTTT. Encoded protein: CASSLDRDTDTQYF. The chain uses TRBV11-3 and TRBJ2-3; D might be TRBD1 (5 bases). This CDR3 has 14 amino acids. Trimming stripped 0 bases from V and 2 bases from J, with 6 bases between. Germline values: CDR1 SGHNT, CDR2 YENEEA.